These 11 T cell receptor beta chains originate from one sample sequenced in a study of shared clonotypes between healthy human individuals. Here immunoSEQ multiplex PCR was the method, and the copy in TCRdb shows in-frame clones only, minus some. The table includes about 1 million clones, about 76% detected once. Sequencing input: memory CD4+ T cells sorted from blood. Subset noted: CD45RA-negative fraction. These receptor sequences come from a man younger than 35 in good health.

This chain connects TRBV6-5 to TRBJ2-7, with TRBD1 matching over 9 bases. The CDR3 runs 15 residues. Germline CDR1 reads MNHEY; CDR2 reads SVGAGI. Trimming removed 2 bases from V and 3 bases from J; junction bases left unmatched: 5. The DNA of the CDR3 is TGTGCCAGCAGTTACCGCGAGACAGGGGGCTACGAGCAGTACTTC. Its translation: CASSYRETGGYEQYF.

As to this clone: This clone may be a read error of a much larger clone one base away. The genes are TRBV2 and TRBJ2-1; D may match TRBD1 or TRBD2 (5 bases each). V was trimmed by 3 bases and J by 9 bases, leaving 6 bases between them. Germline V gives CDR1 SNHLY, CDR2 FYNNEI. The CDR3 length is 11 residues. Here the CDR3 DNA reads TGTGCCAGCAGTGAGAGGGGTGAGCAGTTCTTC. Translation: CASSERGEQFF.

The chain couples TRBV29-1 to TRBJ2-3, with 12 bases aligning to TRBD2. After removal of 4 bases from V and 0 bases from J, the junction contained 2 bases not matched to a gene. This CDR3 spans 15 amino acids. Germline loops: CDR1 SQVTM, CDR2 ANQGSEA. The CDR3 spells CSVGLAGVSTDTQYF. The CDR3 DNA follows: TGCAGCGTTGGACTAGCGGGGGTTAGCACAGATACGCAGTATTTT.

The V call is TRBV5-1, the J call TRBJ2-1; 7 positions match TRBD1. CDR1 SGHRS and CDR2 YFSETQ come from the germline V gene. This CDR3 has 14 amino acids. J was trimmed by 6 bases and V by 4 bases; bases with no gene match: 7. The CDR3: CASSPGTDINEQFF. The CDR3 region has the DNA TGCGCCAGCAGCCCAGGGACAGACATCAATGAGCAGTTCTTC.

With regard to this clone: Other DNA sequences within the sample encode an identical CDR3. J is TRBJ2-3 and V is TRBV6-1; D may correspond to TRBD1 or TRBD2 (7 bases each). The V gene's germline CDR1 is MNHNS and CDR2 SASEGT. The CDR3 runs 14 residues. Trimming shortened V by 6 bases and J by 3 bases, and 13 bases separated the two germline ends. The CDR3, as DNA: TGTGCCAGCAGAAGACAGGGAGGGACAGATACGCAGTATTTT. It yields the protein CASRRQGGTDTQYF.

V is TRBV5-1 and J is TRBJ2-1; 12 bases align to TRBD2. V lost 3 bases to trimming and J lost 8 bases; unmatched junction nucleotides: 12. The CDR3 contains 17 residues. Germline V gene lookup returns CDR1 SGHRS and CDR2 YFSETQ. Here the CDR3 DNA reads TGCGCCAGCAGCTCACGACTAGCGGGAGTCTCTGGGGATGAGCAGTTCTTC. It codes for CASSSRLAGVSGDEQFF.

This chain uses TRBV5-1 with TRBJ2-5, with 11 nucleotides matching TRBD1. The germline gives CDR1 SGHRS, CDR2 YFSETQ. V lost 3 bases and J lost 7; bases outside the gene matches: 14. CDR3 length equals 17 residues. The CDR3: CASSYDLGQGAVGTQYF. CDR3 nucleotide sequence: TGCGCCAGCAGCTATGACCTCGGACAGGGGGCAGTGGGGACCCAGTACTTC.

The CDR3 nucleotides are TGTGCCAGCAGCTACACTGGATGGGAAGCTTTCTTT. Translation: CASSYTGWEAFF. The rearrangement joins TRBV11-2 to TRBJ1-1; D not certain. Germline V gene sequence: CDR1 SGHAT, CDR2 FQNNGV. This CDR3 region has 12 residues. V was clipped by 4 bases and J by 8 bases, with 11 bases between them.

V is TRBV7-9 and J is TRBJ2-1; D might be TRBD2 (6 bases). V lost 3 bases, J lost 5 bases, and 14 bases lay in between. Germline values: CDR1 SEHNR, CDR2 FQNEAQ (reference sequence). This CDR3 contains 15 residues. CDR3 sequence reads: CASSFGGTLDNEQFF. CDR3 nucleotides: TGTGCCAGCAGCTTCGGCGGGACGCTGGACAATGAGCAGTTCTTC.

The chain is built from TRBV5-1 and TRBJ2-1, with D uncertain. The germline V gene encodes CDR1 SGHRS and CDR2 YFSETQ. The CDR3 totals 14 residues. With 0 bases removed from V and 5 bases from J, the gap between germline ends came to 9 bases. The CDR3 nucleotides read TGCGCCAGCAGCTTGGTGCCACCCAACAATGAGCAGTTCTTC. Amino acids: CASSLVPPNNEQFF.

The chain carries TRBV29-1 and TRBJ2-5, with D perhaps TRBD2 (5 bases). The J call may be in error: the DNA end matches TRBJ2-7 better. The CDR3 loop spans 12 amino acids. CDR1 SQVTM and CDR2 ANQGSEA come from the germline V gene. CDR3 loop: CSVGLPGIEQYF. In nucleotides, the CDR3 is TGCAGCGTCGGCCTCCCGGGAATCGAGCAGTACTTC.